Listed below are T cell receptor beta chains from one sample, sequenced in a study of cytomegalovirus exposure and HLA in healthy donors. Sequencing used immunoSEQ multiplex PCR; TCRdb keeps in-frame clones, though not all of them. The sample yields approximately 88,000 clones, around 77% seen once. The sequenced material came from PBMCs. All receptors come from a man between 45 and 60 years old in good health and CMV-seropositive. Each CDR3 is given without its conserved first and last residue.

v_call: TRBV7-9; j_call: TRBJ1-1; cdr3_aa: ASSLKGADAEAF
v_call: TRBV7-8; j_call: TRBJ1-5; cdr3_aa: ASSGIRDSSYSNQPQH
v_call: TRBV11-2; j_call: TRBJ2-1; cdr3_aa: ASSDHVSSYNEQF
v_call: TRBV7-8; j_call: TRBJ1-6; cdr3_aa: ASSNQPQGKLETLH
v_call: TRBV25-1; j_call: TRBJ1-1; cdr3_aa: ASSETQRNTEAF
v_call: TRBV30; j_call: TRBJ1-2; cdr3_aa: AWRQGANYGYT
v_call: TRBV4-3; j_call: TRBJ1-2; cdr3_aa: ASSQDPGTGGFFGYP
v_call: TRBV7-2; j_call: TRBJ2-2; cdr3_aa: ASRPDRVDTGELF
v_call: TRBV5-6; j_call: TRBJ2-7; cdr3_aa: ASSRRLTGDYEQY
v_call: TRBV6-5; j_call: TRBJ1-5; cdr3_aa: ASSYARGNQPQH
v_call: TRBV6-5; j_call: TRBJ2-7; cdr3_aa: ASFGSYEQY
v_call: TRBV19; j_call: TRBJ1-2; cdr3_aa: ASSIGGARSYGYT
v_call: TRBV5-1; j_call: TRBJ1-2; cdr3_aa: ASSLAQVGYGYT
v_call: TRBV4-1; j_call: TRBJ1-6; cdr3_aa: ASSQSLQGRASPLH
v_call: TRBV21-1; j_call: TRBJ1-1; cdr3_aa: ASSPPLNTEAF
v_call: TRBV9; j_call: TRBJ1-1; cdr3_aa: ASSVEGQGTEAF
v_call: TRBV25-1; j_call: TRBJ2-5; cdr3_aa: ASSDNWETGVETQY
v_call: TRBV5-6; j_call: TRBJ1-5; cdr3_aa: ASSFAGGGQPQH
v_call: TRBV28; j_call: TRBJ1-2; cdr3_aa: ASSSNGGYT
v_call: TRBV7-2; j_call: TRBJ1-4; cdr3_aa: ASSLGGTGVEKLF
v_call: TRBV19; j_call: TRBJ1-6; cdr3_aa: ASSIGTGRLSPLH
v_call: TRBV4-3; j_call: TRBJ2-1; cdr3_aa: ASSQDRRSLVGFSYNEQF
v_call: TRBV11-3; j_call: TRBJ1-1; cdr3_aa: ASSLGPGNTEAF
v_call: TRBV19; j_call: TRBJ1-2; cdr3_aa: ASSIRTGHGYT
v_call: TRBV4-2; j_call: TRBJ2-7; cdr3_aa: ASSQGTGQGVYEQY
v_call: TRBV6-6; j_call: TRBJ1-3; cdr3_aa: ASSYDRLSGNTIY
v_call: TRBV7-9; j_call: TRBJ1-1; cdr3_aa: ASSMVGDTEAF
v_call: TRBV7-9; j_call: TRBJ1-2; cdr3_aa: ASSTEGLRPYT
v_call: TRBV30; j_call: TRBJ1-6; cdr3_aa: ACGGYESNSPLH
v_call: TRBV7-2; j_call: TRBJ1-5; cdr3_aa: ASSADRGNQPQH
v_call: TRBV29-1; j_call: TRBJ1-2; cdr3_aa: SARDYGYT
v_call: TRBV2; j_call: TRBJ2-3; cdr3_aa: ASSDVRASGVTDTQY
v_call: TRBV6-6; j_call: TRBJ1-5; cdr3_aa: ASSGGQRNQPQH